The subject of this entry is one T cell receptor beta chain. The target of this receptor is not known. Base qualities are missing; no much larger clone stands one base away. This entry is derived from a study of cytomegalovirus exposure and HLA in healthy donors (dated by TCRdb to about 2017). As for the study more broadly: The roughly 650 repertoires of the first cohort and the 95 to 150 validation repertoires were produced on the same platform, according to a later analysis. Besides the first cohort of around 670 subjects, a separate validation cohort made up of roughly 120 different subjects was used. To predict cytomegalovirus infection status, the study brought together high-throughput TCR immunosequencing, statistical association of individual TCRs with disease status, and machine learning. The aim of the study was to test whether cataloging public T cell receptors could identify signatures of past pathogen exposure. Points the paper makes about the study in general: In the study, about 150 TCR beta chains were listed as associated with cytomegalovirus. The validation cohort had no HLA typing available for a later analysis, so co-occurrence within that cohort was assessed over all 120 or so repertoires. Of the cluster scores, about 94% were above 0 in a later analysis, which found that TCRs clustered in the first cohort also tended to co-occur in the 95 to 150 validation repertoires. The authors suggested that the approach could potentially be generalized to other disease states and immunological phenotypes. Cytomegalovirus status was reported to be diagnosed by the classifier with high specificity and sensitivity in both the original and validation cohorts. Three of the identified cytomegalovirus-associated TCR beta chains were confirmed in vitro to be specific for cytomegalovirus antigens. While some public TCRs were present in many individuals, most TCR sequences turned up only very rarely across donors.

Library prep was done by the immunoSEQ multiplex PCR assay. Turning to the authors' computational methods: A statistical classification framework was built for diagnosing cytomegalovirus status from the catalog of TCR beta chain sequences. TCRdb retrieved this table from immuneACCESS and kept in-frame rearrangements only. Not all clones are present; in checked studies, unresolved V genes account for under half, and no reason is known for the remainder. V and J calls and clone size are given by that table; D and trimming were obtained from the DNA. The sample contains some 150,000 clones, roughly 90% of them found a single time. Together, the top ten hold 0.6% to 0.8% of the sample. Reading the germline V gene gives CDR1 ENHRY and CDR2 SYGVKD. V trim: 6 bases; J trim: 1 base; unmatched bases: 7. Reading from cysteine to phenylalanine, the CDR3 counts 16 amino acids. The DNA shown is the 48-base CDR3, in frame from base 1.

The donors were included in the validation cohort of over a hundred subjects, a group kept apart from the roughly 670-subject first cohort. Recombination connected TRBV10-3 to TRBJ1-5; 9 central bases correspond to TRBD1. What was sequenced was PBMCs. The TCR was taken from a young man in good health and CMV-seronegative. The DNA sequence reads TGTGCCATCAGCCCCGGGACAGGGAAAAGCAATCAGCCCCAGCATTTT. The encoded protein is CAISPGTGKSNQPQHF.